The T cell receptor (beta chain) under discussion was sequenced for a study of T cell responses to AZD1222 COVID-19 vaccine (dated by TCRdb to 2020 to 2023). Context from the whole study: Because spike-specific TCR depth and breadth did not differ between the two schedules, AZD1222 recipients who got a second dose at roughly 4 weeks were pooled with those who got a second dose at roughly 12 weeks. A total of more than 230 trial participants underwent TCR sequencing, of whom some 210 received two doses of AZD1222 and around 26 received two doses of the MenACWY control vaccine. Trial participants were enrolled into age subgroups of 18-55, 56-69 and 70-plus years, which contained about 150, 28 and 57 TCR-sequenced participants, respectively.

General study outcomes and caveats: Vaccine-associated CD4 TCRs spanned the whole spike protein, with dominant responses in regions 160-218 and 743-854. Reportedly, almost half of the unique spike-specific TCRs recognized epitopes lying outside the regions that are mutated in the B.1.351 and B.1.1.7 variants. After two AZD1222 doses, spike-specific TCR breadth and depth were significantly higher than at day 0 and than in MenACWY recipients. In the small 56-69-year group, the increase in depth fell short of significance, most likely because of low power. Most participants were white British and females outnumbered males, and the authors suggested that clonal diversity may have been underestimated. Because no samples from the day 14 peak response were available, repertoires could be characterized only after the peak T cell response. Conclusions about previously exposed vaccinees were limited because only a handful of AZD1222 recipients were SARS-CoV-2 seropositive at baseline.

The CDR3 regions of human TCRbeta chains were subjected to immunosequencing. The original methods were these. Repertoire TCRs were matched against a reference library of SARS-CoV-2-specific TCRs generated with the MIRA antigen-specificity platform. Breadth meant the fraction of unique TCRs that were SARS-CoV-2-associated, whereas depth meant the fraction of total T cells that were SARS-CoV-2-associated. Using the MIRA data, each spike-specific TCR was assigned both to the spike region to which the TCR was reactive and to a CD4 or CD8 class. Log10-transformed breadth and depth values were compared by one-way ANOVA with Sidak's multiple comparisons tests. In TCRdb, the immuneACCESS table is reduced to in-frame sequences with V and J assigned. These tables do not hold every clone; where another copy was compared, an unresolved V gene accounts for under half, and the others remain unexplained. V, J and clone size were drawn from that table, and D and trimming were deduced from the DNA. Across this sample there are some 130,000 clones, with about 91% seen only once. Approximately 3% of the sample rests with the top ten.

The CDR1 and CDR2 encoded by the germline V gene are SGHRS and YFSETQ. Trimming removed 4 bases from V and 9 bases from J; the gene matches leave 10 bases unexplained. Including cysteine and phenylalanine, the CDR3 has 15 amino acids. Left in the record is the CDR3 DNA by itself, 45 bases read in frame from the first base. About this clone: Its antigen is currently not known. Per-base qualities were not stored, and no clone one base away is much larger.

Per the publication, the time point label means: baseline before first vaccination. Vaccinee samples were obtained from the UK trials COV001 and COV002, which included a single-blind randomized controlled phase 2/3 trial of AZD1222 (ChAdOx1 nCoV-19) in healthy adults. Trial participant PBMC samples were collected at day 0 and day 28 after the second dose for TCRbeta chain sequencing. The input for sequencing was peripheral blood, taken on day 0 of AZD1222 vaccination. The sequence is built from TRBV5-1 and TRBJ2-1; 10 bases in the middle match TRBD2. The TCR comes from an adult in good health. For the CDR3, the sequence is CASSGTSGRVGEQFF. Read as DNA, the sequence is TGCGCCAGCAGCGGGACAAGCGGGAGGGTTGGTGAGCAGTTCTTC.